This T cell receptor beta chain was recorded in a study of T cell responses to AZD1222 COVID-19 vaccine (dated by TCRdb to about 2021). A note on the overall study: AZD1222 recipients with second doses at about 4 weeks or about 12 weeks were pooled, because spike-specific TCR depth and breadth did not differ between schedules. Trial participants were enrolled by age into 18-55, 56-69 and 70-plus year subgroups, with roughly 150, 30 and 60 TCR-sequenced participants respectively. A total of around 240 trial participants underwent TCR sequencing, of whom 200 to 220 had received two doses of AZD1222 and 26 had received two doses of the MenACWY control vaccine. What the research found in general, with its limitations: No day 14 peak-response samples were available, so repertoires were characterized only after the peak T cell response. After two AZD1222 doses, both the breadth and the depth of spike-specific TCRs were significantly higher than at day 0 and than in MenACWY recipients. Most participants were white British and females outnumbered males, and the authors suggested that clonal diversity may have been underestimated. Conclusions about previously exposed vaccinees are limited because only six or seven AZD1222 recipients were SARS-CoV-2 seropositive at baseline. The whole spike protein was spanned by vaccine-associated CD4 TCRs, and dominant responses were seen in regions 160-218 and 743-854. In the small 56-69-year group, the increase in depth fell short of significance, most likely because of low power. Nearly half of unique spike-specific TCRs reportedly recognized epitopes outside regions mutated in the B.1.351 and B.1.1.7 variants.

In the paper's terms, the time point label means: baseline before first vaccination. Vaccinee samples came from UK trials COV001 and COV002, including a single-blind randomized controlled phase 2/3 trial of AZD1222 (ChAdOx1 nCoV-19) in healthy adults. For TCRbeta chain sequencing, PBMC samples from trial participants were taken at day 0 and at day 28 after the second dose. The CDR3 regions of human TCRbeta chains were analyzed by immunosequencing. Under the source paper's analysis protocol: TCRs in the repertoires were matched against a reference library of SARS-CoV-2-specific TCRs that had been generated with the MIRA antigen-specificity platform. Breadth was defined as the fraction of unique TCRs that were SARS-CoV-2-associated, and depth was defined as the fraction of total T cells that were SARS-CoV-2-associated. Using the MIRA data, each spike-specific TCR was mapped to the spike region that the TCR reacts to and placed in a CD4 or CD8 class. Log10-transformed breadth and depth values were compared by one-way ANOVA with Sidak's multiple comparisons tests. TCRdb provides this immuneACCESS table in a form limited to in-frame rearrangements. Some clones are lacking; in checked studies, under half of them reflect an unresolved V gene, and why the rest are absent is not known. That table gives V, J and clone size, and the DNA gave D and trimming. The sample has around 200,000 clones on record, about 90% of them singletons. The top ten clones comprise 7.7% of the sample.

As concerns this clone: Its recognized antigen is unknown. Base qualities are not provided; no much larger clone lies one nucleotide away.

The clonotype originates from an adult in good health. Sample: peripheral blood, taken on day 0 of AZD1222 vaccination.

The CDR3 reads CARRGRGDRGVYGYTF. Here is the DNA: TGTGCCAGAAGAGGACGAGGGGACAGGGGTGTCTATGGCTACACCTTC. This receptor chain uses TRBV5-3 and TRBJ1-2; a stretch of 10 junction bases matches TRBD1. TRBV5-3 is an ORF for which the function is uncertain. At the junction V is shortened by 5 bases and J by 4 bases; bases outside the gene matches: 11. From its cysteine to its phenylalanine, the CDR3 spans 16 amino acids. The entry retains the CDR3 DNA only, 48 bases that are in frame from base 1.